This T cell receptor (beta chain) is drawn from a study of CD8 T cells in ankylosing spondylitis. The study's findings and limits: As for the disease-linked clones, they showed a CD8+ phenotype and occurred at relatively low frequencies in peripheral blood. Blood of patients with ankylosing spondylitis appeared to be characterized by a TCR beta motif of roughly eight highly homologous variants. A subset of motif variants has previously been described in the synovial fluid and blood of reactive arthritis.

The TCR beta libraries were generated through quantitative 5'-RACE incorporating molecular barcodes. One entry per CDR3 protein results from TCRdb running MiXCR on the 5' RACE reads. The data show some 330,000 distinct CDR3 sequences, with 6.5% to 10% seen just once and 13% to 15% held by the top ten. Germline V gene data show CDR1 as SGDLS and CDR2 as YYNGEE. After removal of 3 bases from V and 2 bases from J, the junction contained 14 bases not matched to a gene. The CDR3 has 19 residues. In its sample, this clonotype was seen a few times. Its antigen is still unknown. The chain carries TRBV9 and TRBJ2-5, with 12 positions matching TRBD2. The sequenced material came from blood, either unsorted or a sorted T cell fraction (not recorded which). The sequence was collected from a male donor with ankylosing spondylitis. The CDR3 region is CASSATASGTSGPQETQYF. CDR3 DNA sequence: TGTGCCAGCAGCGCAACCGCCTCCGGGACTAGCGGGCCTCAAGAGACCCAGTACTTC.